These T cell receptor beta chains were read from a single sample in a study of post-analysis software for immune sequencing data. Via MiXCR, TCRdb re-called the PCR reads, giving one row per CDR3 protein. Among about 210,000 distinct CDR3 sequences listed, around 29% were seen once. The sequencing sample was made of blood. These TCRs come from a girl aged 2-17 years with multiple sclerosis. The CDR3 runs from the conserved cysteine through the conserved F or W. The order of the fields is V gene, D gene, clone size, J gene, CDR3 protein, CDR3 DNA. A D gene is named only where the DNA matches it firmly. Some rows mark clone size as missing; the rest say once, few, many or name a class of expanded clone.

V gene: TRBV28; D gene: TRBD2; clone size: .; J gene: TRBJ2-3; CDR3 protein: CASRRLATSTDTQYF; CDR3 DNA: TGTGCCAGCAGGAGACTAGCGACCAGCACAGATACGCAGTATTTT
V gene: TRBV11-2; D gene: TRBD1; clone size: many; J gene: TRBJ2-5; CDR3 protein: CASTRGSEETQYF; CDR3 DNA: TGTGCCAGCACCAGGGGGAGCGAGGAGACCCAGTACTTC
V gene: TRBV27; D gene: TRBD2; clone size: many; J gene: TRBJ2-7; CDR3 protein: CASRPTSGSVYEQYF; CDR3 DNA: TGTGCCAGCAGGCCCACTAGCGGGAGTGTCTACGAGCAGTACTTC
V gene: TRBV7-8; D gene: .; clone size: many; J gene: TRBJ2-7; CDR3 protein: CASSLESTASYEQYF; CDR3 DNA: TGTGCCAGCAGCTTAGAATCGACGGCTTCATACGAGCAGTACTTC
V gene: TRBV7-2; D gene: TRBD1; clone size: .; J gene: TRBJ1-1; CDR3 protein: CASSWHRDSPNTEAFF; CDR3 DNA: TGTGCCAGCAGCTGGCACCGGGACAGCCCGAACACTGAAGCTTTCTTT
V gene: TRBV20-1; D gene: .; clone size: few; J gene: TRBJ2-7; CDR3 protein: CSGDVHYEQYF; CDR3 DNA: TGCAGCGGAGACGTTCATTACGAGCAGTACTTC
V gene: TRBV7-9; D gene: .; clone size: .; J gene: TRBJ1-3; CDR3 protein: CASSLSATGNTIYF; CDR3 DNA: TGTGCCAGCAGCTTAAGTGCTACTGGAAACACCATATATTTT
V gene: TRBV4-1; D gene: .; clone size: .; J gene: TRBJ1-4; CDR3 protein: CASARFLQEKLFF; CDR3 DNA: TGCGCCAGCGCACGGTTTTTACAGGAAAAACTGTTTTTT
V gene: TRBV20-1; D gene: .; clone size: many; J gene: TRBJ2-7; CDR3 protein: CSARDLANSYEQYF; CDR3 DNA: TGCAGTGCTAGAGATCTAGCGAATTCCTACGAGCAGTACTTC
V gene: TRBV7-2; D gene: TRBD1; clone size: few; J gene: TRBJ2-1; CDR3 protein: CASSPRGTGSYNEQFF; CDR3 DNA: TGTGCCAGCAGCCCACGCGGGACAGGGAGCTACAATGAGCAGTTCTTC
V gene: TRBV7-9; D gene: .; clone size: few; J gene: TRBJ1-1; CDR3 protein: CAGRRGTEAFF; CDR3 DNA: TGTGCCGGCCGCCGAGGGACTGAAGCTTTCTTT
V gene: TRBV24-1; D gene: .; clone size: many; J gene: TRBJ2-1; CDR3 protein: CATSEAAYNEQFF; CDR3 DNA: TGTGCCACCAGTGAGGCCGCCTACAATGAGCAGTTCTTC
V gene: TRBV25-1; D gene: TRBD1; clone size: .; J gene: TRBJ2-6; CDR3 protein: CASGTAGANVRTF; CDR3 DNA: TGTGCCAGCGGGACAGCTGGGGCCAACGTCCGGACTTTC
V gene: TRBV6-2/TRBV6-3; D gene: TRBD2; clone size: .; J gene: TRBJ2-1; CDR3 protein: CASSYGTSGRDEQFF; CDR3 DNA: TGTGCCAGCAGTTATGGGACTAGCGGGAGAGATGAGCAGTTCTTC
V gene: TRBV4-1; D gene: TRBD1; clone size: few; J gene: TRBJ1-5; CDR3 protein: CASSQESGGNQPQHF; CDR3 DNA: TGCGCCAGCAGCCAAGAATCAGGGGGAAATCAGCCCCAGCATTTT
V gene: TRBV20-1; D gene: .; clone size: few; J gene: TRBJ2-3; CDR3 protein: CSVMTRGTTDTQYF; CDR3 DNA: TGCAGTGTTATGACTAGGGGAACCACAGATACGCAGTATTTT
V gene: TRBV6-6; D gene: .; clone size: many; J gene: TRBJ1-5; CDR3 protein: CANDGRGGGSNQPQHF; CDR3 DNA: TGTGCCAACGATGGCAGGGGAGGAGGAAGCAATCAGCCCCAGCATTTT
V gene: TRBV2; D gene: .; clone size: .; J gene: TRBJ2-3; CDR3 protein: CASSEVGPDTQYF; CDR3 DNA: TGTGCCAGCAGTGAAGTGGGCCCAGATACGCAGTATTTT
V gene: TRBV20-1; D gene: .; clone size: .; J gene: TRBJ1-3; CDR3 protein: CSASPGHNSGNTIYF; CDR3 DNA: TGCAGTGCTAGCCCGGGACATAACTCTGGAAACACCATATATTTT
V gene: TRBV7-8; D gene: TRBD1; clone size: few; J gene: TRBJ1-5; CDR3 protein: CASSLAQLTGGVGQPQHF; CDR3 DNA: TGTGCCAGCAGCTTAGCGCAGCTGACAGGGGGGGTGGGTCAGCCCCAGCATTTT
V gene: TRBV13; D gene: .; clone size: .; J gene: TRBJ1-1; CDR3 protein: CASSLIMNTEAFF; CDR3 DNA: TGTGCCAGCAGCTTAATAATGAACACTGAAGCTTTCTTT
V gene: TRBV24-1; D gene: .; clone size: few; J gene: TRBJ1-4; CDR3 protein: CATSDNEKLFF; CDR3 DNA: TGTGCCACCAGTGATAATGAAAAACTGTTTTTT
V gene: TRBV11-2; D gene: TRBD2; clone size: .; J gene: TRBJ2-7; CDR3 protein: CASSLRSRLAGDYEQYF; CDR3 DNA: TGTGCCAGCAGCTTAAGGAGCCGTCTAGCGGGAGACTACGAGCAGTACTTC
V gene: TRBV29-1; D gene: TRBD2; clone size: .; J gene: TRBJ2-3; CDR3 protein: CSGRLAGSTDTQYF; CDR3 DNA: TGCAGCGGAAGACTAGCGGGGAGCACAGATACGCAGTATTTT
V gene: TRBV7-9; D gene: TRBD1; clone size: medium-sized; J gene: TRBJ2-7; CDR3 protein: CASSPPTGDYEQYF; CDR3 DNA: TGTGCCAGCAGCCCTCCGACAGGGGACTACGAGCAGTACTTC
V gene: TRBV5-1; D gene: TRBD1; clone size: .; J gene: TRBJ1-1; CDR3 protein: CASSGEQGRTEAFF; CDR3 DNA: TGCGCCAGCAGCGGGGAACAGGGGAGGACTGAAGCTTTCTTT
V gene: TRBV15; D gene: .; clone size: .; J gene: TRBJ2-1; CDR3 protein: CATSREGREDNEQFF; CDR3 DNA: TGTGCCACCAGCAGAGAGGGACGGGAAGACAATGAGCAGTTCTTC
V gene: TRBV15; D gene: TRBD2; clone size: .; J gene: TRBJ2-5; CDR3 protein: CATMGVTSGKFSYNEQYF; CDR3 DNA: TGTGCCACCATGGGTGTGACTAGCGGGAAATTCTCCTACAATGAGCAGTACTTC
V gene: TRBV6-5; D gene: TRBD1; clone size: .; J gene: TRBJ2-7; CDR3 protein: CASRTDRANEQYF; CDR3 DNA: TGTGCCAGCAGGACGGACAGGGCAAACGAGCAGTACTTC
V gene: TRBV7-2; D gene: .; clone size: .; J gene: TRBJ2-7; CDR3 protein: CASRGAYLSYNEQYF; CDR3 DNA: TGTGCCAGCAGGGGAGCGTACCTCTCCTACAATGAGCAGTACTTC
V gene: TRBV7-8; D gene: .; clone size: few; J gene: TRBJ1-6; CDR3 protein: CASSFTGTSPLHF; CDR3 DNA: TGTGCCAGCAGCTTCACAGGGACTTCACCCCTCCACTTT
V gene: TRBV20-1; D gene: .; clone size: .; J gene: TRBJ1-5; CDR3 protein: CSARGDRYNQPQHF; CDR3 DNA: TGCAGTGCTAGAGGGGACCGCTACAATCAGCCCCAGCATTTT
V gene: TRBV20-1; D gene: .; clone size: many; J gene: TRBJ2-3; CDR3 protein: CSARPTLRGTDTQYF; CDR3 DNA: TGCAGTGCGCGCCCGACACTCAGGGGCACAGATACGCAGTATTTT
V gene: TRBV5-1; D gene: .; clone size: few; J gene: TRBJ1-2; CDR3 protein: CASSLAGISQALYGYTF; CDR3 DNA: TGCGCCAGCAGCTTGGCCGGCATCAGCCAGGCCTTGTATGGCTACACCTTC
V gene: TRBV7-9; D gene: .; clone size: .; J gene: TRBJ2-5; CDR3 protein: CASSLARVETQYF; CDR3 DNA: TGTGCCAGCAGCTTAGCTAGGGTTGAGACCCAGTACTTC
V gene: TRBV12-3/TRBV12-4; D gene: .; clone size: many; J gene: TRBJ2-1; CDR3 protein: CASSPHVLRDFRGNEQFF; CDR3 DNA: TGTGCCAGCAGTCCCCATGTCCTCAGGGACTTTAGAGGCAATGAGCAGTTCTTC